The 8 T cell receptor beta chains listed next were all sequenced from one sample in a study of T cells in Graves' hyperthyroidism and ophthalmopathy. Authors of the study amplified TCR beta CDR3 regions from RNA transcripts. A set of HTBI primers served as the primers for a first-round RT-PCR of the TCR CDR3. TCRdb reanalysed the multiplex PCR reads using MiXCR and keeps one entry per CDR3 protein. The sample contains about 480,000 distinct CDR3 sequences, under 15% of which appear only once. Sequences were obtained from blood. The receptors shown here come from a woman aged 18-30 years with Graves' hyperthyroidism.

This clonotype was detected many times. As DNA, the CDR3 is TGTGCCAGCAACAGGGTCGGTGAAAAACTGTTTTTT. Translating it yields CASNRVGEKLFF. V usage is TRBV2 and J usage is TRBJ1-4, with a weak D call TRBD1 (6 bases). The CDR3 contains 12 residues. Germline V gives CDR1 SNHLY, CDR2 FYNNEI. Trimming stripped 7 bases from V and 7 bases from J, with 10 bases between. Based on the CDR3 plus reference TRBV2 and TRBJ1-4, the full variable domain is EPEVTQTPSHQVTQMGQEVILRCVPISNHLYFYWYRQILGQKVEFLVSFYNNEISEKSEIFDDQFSVERPDGSNFTLKIRSTKLEDSAMYFCASNRVGEKLFFGSGTQLSVL.

This clonotype came up many times. The DNA for the CDR3 is TGTGCCACCAGTGGAGGGACAGGGGGCTTCTATAGCAATCAGCCCCAGCATTTT. It yields the protein CATSGGTGGFYSNQPQHF. This chain links TRBV24-1 with TRBJ1-5; 12 bases fit TRBD1. V gave up 5 bases and J gave up 0 bases; unmatched junction bases: 7. The CDR3 contains 18 residues. Germline V lookup: CDR1 KGHDR, CDR2 SFDVKD.

The V gene is TRBV5-1, the J gene TRBJ2-5; D may correspond to TRBD1 or TRBD2 (6 bases each). Trimming stripped 6 bases from V and 5 bases from J, with 14 bases between. This CDR3 has 13 amino acids. CDR1 is SGHRS and CDR2 is YFSETQ in the germline V gene. This CDR3 is CASTFGGGETQYF. The CDR3 DNA is TGCGCCAGCACATTCGGGGGCGGGGAGACCCAGTACTTC.

This clonotype was recorded many times. V gene TRBV7-9 combines with J gene TRBJ2-1, with TRBD2 matching over 10 bases. The CDR3 is 14 amino acids. Losses at the gene ends were 11 bases for V and 7 bases for J; bases not matched to a gene: 11. Germline CDR1 reads SEHNR; CDR2 reads FQNEAQ (reference sequence). This chain's CDR3 is CAGLGLAVENEQFF. DNA for the CDR3: TGTGCCGGCCTAGGACTAGCGGTAGAAAATGAGCAGTTCTTC.

V is TRBV18 and J is TRBJ2-3; no clear D. Germline loops: CDR1 KGHSH, CDR2 LQKENI. Trimming removed 7 bases from V and 2 bases from J, with 13 bases in between. The CDR3 extends over 14 amino acids. CDR3 in DNA: TGTGCCAGCTGTCGGCTCCTGGACACAGATACGCAGTATTTT. The encoded protein is CASCRLLDTDTQYF.

This clonotype was observed a few times. The chain links TRBV30 to TRBJ2-2; 7 bases agree with TRBD1. The germline CDR1 and CDR2 sequences are GTSNPN and SVGIG (reference sequence). The CDR3 loop spans 14 amino acids. With 3 bases clipped from V and 0 bases from J, the junction kept 1 base outside the gene matches. CDR3 protein: CAWRTGPNTGELFF. Written as DNA, the CDR3 is TGTGCCTGGAGGACAGGGCCGAACACCGGGGAGCTGTTTTTT.

V gene TRBV20-1 combines with J gene TRBJ2-3; 9 nucleotides match TRBD2. The CDR3 covers 15 residues. The germline V gene has CDR1 DFQATT and CDR2 SNEGSKA (reference sequence). V trimming: 0 bases; J trimming: 4 bases; junction bases outside the gene matches: 5. The CDR3, as DNA: TGCAGTGCTAGAGATTTGCGGGAGGGGTCAGATACGCAGTATTTT. Residues: CSARDLREGSDTQYF.

On this clonotype itself: A read error may explain this, as a much larger clone is one base away. The chain joins TRBV5-1 to TRBJ1-2; a weak D match, TRBD1 (6 bases). The CDR3 length is 12 residues. Germline assignment: CDR1 SGHRS and CDR2 YFSETQ. The CDR3 sequence is CPSSGQGNGYTF. CDR3 sequence (DNA): TGCCCCAGCAGCGGTCAGGGGAATGGCTACACCTTC.